This T cell receptor beta chain was sequenced during a study of T cells in localized non-small cell lung cancer. Points from the study as a whole: The tumor had only one region sequenced, so heterogeneity remains possible. Tumor showed lower T cell clonality than uninvolved adjacent lung, where it was highest. Elevated circulating T cell density in blood was associated with longer overall survival. The appearance of a median roughly 53 of the top 100 tumor clones was seen in adjacent lung.

The CDR3 is 14 residues long. Deletions cut 2 bases from V and 3 bases from J, with 8 bases between. Germline V gene lookup returns CDR1 MNHEY and CDR2 SMNVEV (reference sequence). As concerns this clone: Antigen unknown.

Sequenced by immunoSEQ multiplex PCR; TCRdb stores in-frame clones only, minus some. Here the sample spans approximately 64,000 clones, approximately 87% being singletons. The rearrangement uses TRBV27 and TRBJ1-5, with a weak D call TRBD1 (6 bases). The TCR was taken from a woman aged 35-75 years with stage I lung adenocarcinoma. Material: peripheral blood, obtained before any cancer treatment. The CDR3: CASSLAGANQPQHF. CDR3 coding DNA: TGTGCCAGCAGTTTAGCAGGGGCCAATCAGCCCCAGCATTTT.